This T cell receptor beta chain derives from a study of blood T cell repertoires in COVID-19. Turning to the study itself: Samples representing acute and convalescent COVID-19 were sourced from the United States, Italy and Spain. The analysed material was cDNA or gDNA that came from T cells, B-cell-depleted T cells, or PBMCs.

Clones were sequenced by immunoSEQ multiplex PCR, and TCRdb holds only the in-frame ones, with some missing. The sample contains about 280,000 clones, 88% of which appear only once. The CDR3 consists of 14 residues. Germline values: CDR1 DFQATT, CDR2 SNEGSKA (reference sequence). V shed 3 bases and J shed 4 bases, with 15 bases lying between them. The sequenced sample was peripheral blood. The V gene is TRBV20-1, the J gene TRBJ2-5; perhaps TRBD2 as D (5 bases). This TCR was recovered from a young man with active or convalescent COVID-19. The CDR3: CSASRTGWGETQYF. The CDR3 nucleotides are TGCAGTGCTAGTCGGACTGGTTGGGGAGAGACCCAGTACTTC.